The subject of this entry is one T cell receptor beta chain. What this receptor recognizes is not known. The record has no base qualities; no much larger clone is one base away. This record comes from a study of response to subunit inactivated influenza vaccine (dated by TCRdb to the late 2010s). Background for the entire study: To follow how T cells responded to a trivalent subunit inactivated influenza vaccine, the researchers relied on deep quantitative profiling of the T cell receptor repertoire.

Overall results and qualifications from the work: It was suggested by the authors that each seasonal influenza vaccination may recruit only a limited number of new T cells.

The CDR3 runs 16 amino acids, cysteine and phenylalanine included. Only the CDR3 portion is preserved as DNA: 48 bases, with reading frame beginning at the first base. V has 2 bases trimmed and J has 2 bases trimmed; junction bases matching no gene number 7. CDR1 and CDR2 are read off the germline V gene as MDHEN and SYDVKM. To prepare the library, RT-PCR was applied. TCRdb records Illumina HiSeq 2500 as the sequencer. TCRdb trimmed the raw reads at Q25, called clones with MiXCR and kept productive beta chains. Rows merge per CDR3 protein into single entries with the most common DNA and genes. Across this sample there are about 570,000 distinct CDR3 sequences, with around 11% seen only once. The ten largest clones represent approximately 10% of the sample. Another study also made use of these data, one on T cells expressing NK-cell markers. As described in the second report: TCR beta cDNA libraries were prepared using 5'RACE template switching, which introduced a universal primer site and unique molecular identifiers. TCR beta-chain repertoires were profiled in sorted CD3+CD56+NKG2C+, CD3+CD56+NKG2C- and CD3+CD56-NKG2C+ T-cell subsets from about 8 donors. Seven of the eight sequenced donors were HCMV-seropositive and one was HCMV-seronegative. To restrict sorting to alphabetaTCR-expressing T cells, an anti-gammadeltaTCR antibody was added in several experiments. For roughly six donors, the dominant CD3+CD56+NKG2C+ clonotypes were among the top 10 CD8+ clonotypes and accounted for roughly 1.0-7.5% of CD8+ T cells. Those dominant clonotypes were again the most abundant among CD3+CD56-NKG2C+ cells in several donors, at about 25-60.1%. Whether the expanded NKG2C-expressing T cell clones were specific for HCMV antigens was left unclear. The eight sequenced donors were randomly selected healthy volunteers, three men and five women. A commercial ELISA kit detecting HCMV-specific IgG in serum was used to determine HCMV serostatus. Ficoll density gradient centrifugation was used to isolate peripheral blood mononuclear cells from blood. Bulk peripheral blood T-cell repertoires were additionally sequenced from unsorted PBMC for roughly six donors. cDNA synthesis was primed from the TCR beta constant segment, followed by two successive PCR amplification steps. Libraries were sequenced as 2 x 150 bp reads on Illumina HiSeq 2000/2500, MiSeq or NextSeq. MIGEC was used to demultiplex reads and group reads by UMI, and MiTCR was used to assemble and quantify clonotypes. To exclude erroneous sequences, any TCR cDNA sequence not supported by at least two reads was discarded. Downstream repertoire analysis used the tcR package, and clonotypes were matched across fractions by CDR3 nucleotide sequence plus V segment. Antigen specificity was annotated against VDJdb with VDJmatch, allowing one amino acid substitution in CDR3.

This receptor chain uses TRBV28 and TRBJ2-3; 7 middle bases align to TRBD2. The material sequenced was PBMCs from blood, taken on the day of vaccination. The TCR was taken from a man over 45 who received an inactivated influenza vaccine. Donor details come from another sample of the same person, matched by shared clones. CDR3 loop: CASSLGAGGITDTQYF. The bases are TGTGCCAGCAGTTTAGGTGCCGGGGGGATCACAGATACGCAGTATTTT.